The rows below give T cell receptor beta chains drawn from one sample of a study of T cells in localized non-small cell lung cancer. Using immunoSEQ multiplex PCR, the repertoire was profiled, and TCRdb retains in-frame clones only, with some absent. The sample consists of tens of thousands of clones, roughly three quarters of them appearing once. This specimen was peripheral blood, taken before any cancer treatment. The receptors come from a male donor older than 55 with stage II squamous cell lung carcinoma. The conserved cysteine and the conserved F or W are not part of the CDR3 here.

v_call,cdr3_aa
TRBV7-6,ASSQPGGNYGYT
TRBV6-6,ASSYGAGTTDTQY
TRBV11-3,ASSDGTSGNTIY
TRBV5-5,ASSSADGWGNQPQH
TRBV5-1,ASSLGATALLDTQY
TRBV29-1,SVRGDNEQF
TRBV10-1,ASSDGFSTYEQY
TRBV27,ASSPASRTDTQY
TRBV27,ASSFREQETQY
TRBV7-9,ASRGVREVKETQY
TRBV10-3,AISEGRNTIY
TRBV6-1,ASSETRSSLQETQY
TRBV2,ASGRDRRNTEAF
TRBV7-2,ASKLQEQF
TRBV5-5,ASSPSRVATNEKLF
TRBV30,AGGDGSFYGYT
TRBV6-6,ASSYGQGAYGYT
TRBV5-1,ASSATGIGTEAF
TRBV6-1,ASSEIGGVGYEQY
TRBV2,ASSEGRTGGSPLH
TRBV27,ASSLLGAPSGYT
TRBV9,ASSAGDLYEQY
TRBV5-4,ASSLQRGGRETQY
TRBV7-8,ASSLSANSGNTIY
TRBV19,ASIGMNTGELF
TRBV10-2,ASSLDSSNQPQH
TRBV7-9,ASSLGDNQPQH